Listed below are T cell receptor beta chains from one sample, sequenced in a study of blood T cell repertoires in COVID-19. Sequencing used immunoSEQ multiplex PCR; TCRdb keeps in-frame clones, though not all of them. The sample yields some 170,000 clones, 75% to 90% seen once. Sequencing used PBMCs or T cells enriched from blood (not recorded which). These TCRs come from a man aged 40-55 years who had recovered from COVID-19. CDR3s include the opening cysteine and the closing phenylalanine or tryptophan.

V gene | CDR3 protein
TRBV19 | CASRYRDRGLSNQPQHF
TRBV11-2 | CASSFSVSANTGELFF
TRBV19 | CASGRDQPQHF
TRBV5-1 | CASTLSGPSYNEQFF
TRBV6-5 | CASGKAGWETQYF
TRBV4-2 | CASSYGTTQETQYF
TRBV7-9 | CASSRGTGGVNTGELFF
TRBV11-3 | CASSLLGKQETQYF
TRBV19 | CAGHWTGEGGNQPQHF
TRBV28 | CASKKVGLSNTEAFF
TRBV5-1 | CASSAGTGGNEQFF
TRBV9 | CASSVGGQKLNIQYF
TRBV3-1/TRBV3-2 | CASSQVEAPVTGELFF
TRBV11-2 | CASSLGTGSYEQYF
TRBV7-6 | CASSPQGSGQGSYGYTF
TRBV7-8 | CASSFRDWSNYGYTF
TRBV5-4 | CASSSPREGRRANYGYTF
TRBV19 | CASSIQGAGEAFF
TRBV9 | CASGAGGGLLAGELFF
TRBV18 | CASSPLAGTYNEQFF
TRBV7-8 | CASSLGRGGTDTQYF
TRBV7-8 | CASSPNRGNQPQHF
TRBV2 | CASAASWVDTQYF
TRBV2 | CASSEGLAGRNEQFF
TRBV11-2 | CASSLRLGIPRTEAFF
TRBV9 | CASSALQGLEQFF
TRBV5-4 | CASSWDRGNEQYF
TRBV28 | CASSSPSVRAGGPLSSYNEQFF
TRBV27 | CASSLSLVNEQFF
TRBV19 | CASSLGTNNEQFF
TRBV5-4 | CASSPQGTAYGYTF
TRBV30 | CAWRSGIRNEQFF
TRBV5-1 | CASSRAEDTEAFF
TRBV11-3 | CASSLGWAEGLRNTEAFF
TRBV4-2 | CASSQAGLGEETQYF
TRBV28 | CASAGGGGYTF
TRBV5-1 | CASSGQTSGTADTQYF
TRBV2 | CASSQTVAYGYTF
TRBV5-1 | CASSPARAGVYGYTF
TRBV30 | CAWSVRGSYEQYF
TRBV2 | CASSTDYGYTF
TRBV5-8 | CASSRGLANRPPEQYF
TRBV5-1 | CASSFSGRDSGNTIYF
TRBV5-1 | CASSFGTPLTDTQYF
TRBV7-4 | CASSSTTHVFSYEQYF
TRBV27 | CASSPGQGRTEAFF
TRBV11-1 | CASSSGRGSTDTQYF
TRBV14 | CASSNNHPNRGLSYNEQFF
TRBV21-1 | CASSVRHAQETQYF
TRBV5-1 | CASSLVMNEGYTF
TRBV19 | CASSIVEGRTFF
TRBV6-5 | CASRGGPEAFF
TRBV27 | CASSLEGTGAYNSPLHF
TRBV7-8 | CASSLALAGEQYEQYF
TRBV2 | CASNLGSRGTEETQYF
TRBV5-1 | CASSLGHSNEKLFF
TRBV7-8 | CASSLLLGDRGRENYGYTF
TRBV11-2 | CASSLRTGGGNEQFF
TRBV27 | CATFPSGRAAEAFF